These 16 T cell receptor beta chains were sequenced from one sample in a study of cytomegalovirus exposure and HLA in healthy donors. The PCR had 60 Vbeta and 13 Jbeta primers. Clones were read by immunoSEQ multiplex PCR, and TCRdb kept only the in-frame ones, dropping some. The repertoire holds approximately 72,000 clones, with roughly four fifths as singletons. The specimen was PBMCs. These TCRs come from a man between 18 and 29 years old in good health and CMV-seronegative.

V usage is TRBV7-2 and J usage is TRBJ2-5; TRBD2 aligns across 7 bases. Germline CDR1 SGHTA, CDR2 FQGNSA. CDR3 length: 18 amino acids. The V gene end was trimmed by 5 bases and the J gene end by 5 bases; junction bases not matched to a gene: 20. This chain's CDR3 is CASSPRLFEAGYGETQYF. The CDR3 nucleotides read TGTGCCAGCAGCCCCAGGTTGTTTGAAGCGGGGTACGGGGAGACCCAGTACTTC.

The chain has TRBV7-6 and TRBJ2-1, with D perhaps TRBD2 (6 bases). The CDR3 is made up of 13 amino acids. Between the trimmed V and J ends, which lost 5 bases and 7 bases, there was a span of 12 bases. Germline V gene lookup returns CDR1 SGHVS and CDR2 FNYEAQ. The CDR3 DNA sequence: TGTGCCAGCAGCGGAGGGGCAGAGAATGAGCAGTTCTTC. Translation gives CASSGGAENEQFF. Full variable domain (outside the CDR3, taken from reference TRBV7-6 and TRBJ2-1): GAGVSQSPRYKVTKRGQDVALRCDPISGHVSLYWYRQALGQGPEFLTYFNYEAQQDKSGLPNDRFSAERPEGSISTLTIQRTEQRDSAMYRCASSGGAENEQFFGPGTRLTVL.

V gene TRBV19 combines with J gene TRBJ1-1; D possibly corresponds to TRBD1 (6 bases). Looked up from germline, CDR1 is LNHDA and CDR2 is SQIVND (reference sequence). There are 15 residues in the CDR3. The V end lost 5 bases, the J end lost 4 bases, and 17 bases lay between the germline ends. The CDR3 is CASSFGTGTVTEAFF. The CDR3 nucleotides read TGTGCCAGTAGTTTTGGAACAGGGACCGTCACTGAAGCTTTCTTT.

The chain joins TRBV15 to TRBJ1-1; D not resolved. The CDR3 length is 13 residues. CDR1 LNHNV and CDR2 YYDKDF come from the germline V gene (reference sequence). Trimming pared 3 bases from V and 6 bases from J, leaving 11 bases between. The CDR3 DNA sequence: TGTGCCACCAGCAGCCTCGACGGGGCTGAAGCTTTCTTT. This sequence encodes CATSSLDGAEAFF.

The CDR3 DNA reads TGCAGCGTTGAAGATCGAGGACTAGCGGGAGGGTTAGGAATGGATACGCAGTATTTT. Protein product: CSVEDRGLAGGLGMDTQYF. The chain is built from TRBV29-1 and TRBJ2-3; 15 bases agree with TRBD2. This CDR3 spans 19 amino acids. In germline, CDR1 is SQVTM, CDR2 ANQGSEA. Unmatched junction bases numbered 13, after V lost 0 bases and J lost 6 bases.

Note on this clone: In the same sample, other DNA sequences code for this CDR3. The rearrangement links TRBV4-3 to TRBJ1-1, with D possibly being TRBD1 (6 bases). The germline CDR1 and CDR2 sequences are LGHNA and YSLEER. Deletions cut 1 base from V and 6 bases from J, with 18 bases between. The CDR3 loop spans 16 amino acids. The CDR3 bases are TGCGCCAGCAGCCAAGTTGAGGACAGCCCCAACTCTGAAGCTTTCTTT. Translating it yields CASSQVEDSPNSEAFF.

This chain uses TRBV7-2 with TRBJ2-3; weak D call: TRBD2 (7 bases). CDR3 length equals 14 residues. The ends were cut back, 2 bases at V and 3 bases at J, with 9 bases in the middle. CDR1 and CDR2 from the germline V gene are SGHTA and FQGNSA. This CDR3 reads CASSLRGGTDTQYF. For the CDR3, the DNA is TGTGCCAGCAGCTTAAGGGGGGGAACAGATACGCAGTATTTT.

The chain employs TRBV18 and TRBJ1-2; D may be TRBD1 (5 bases). Germline V gene lookup returns CDR1 KGHSH and CDR2 LQKENI. V lost 2 bases to trimming and J lost 6 bases, with 13 bases between them. This CDR3 is built from 14 residues. CDR3: CASSPGWRDHGYTF. CDR3 in DNA: TGTGCCAGCTCACCAGGATGGAGGGACCATGGCTACACCTTC.

This chain joins TRBV27 and TRBJ1-5; D not certain. Germline CDR1 and CDR2: MNHEY and SMNVEV (reference sequence). V lost 5 bases and J lost 5, with 13 bases in between. The CDR3 consists of 14 residues. The CDR3 DNA sequence: TGTGCCAGCAGTCCGACTACGGGGTATCAGCCCCAGCATTTT. This codes for CASSPTTGYQPQHF.

The rearrangement links TRBV25-1 to TRBJ2-1; 9 bases are shared with TRBD2. This CDR3 has 15 residues. Germline V CDR1 and CDR2: MGHDK, SYGVNS. V gave up 3 bases and J gave up 8 bases; unmatched junction bases: 8. This CDR3 reads CASSEPSGAGDEQFF. In nucleotides, the CDR3 is TGTGCCAGCAGTGAGCCTAGCGGGGCTGGGGATGAGCAGTTCTTC.

J is TRBJ2-1 and V is TRBV11-2; D is possibly TRBD2 (5 bases). This CDR3 contains 14 residues. The germline gives CDR1 SGHAT, CDR2 FQNNGV. Trimming took off 0 bases at V and 4 bases at J, with 7 bases between the two ends. DNA of the CDR3: TGTGCCAGCAGCTTAGATTGGAGGTACAATGAGCAGTTCTTC. Translation: CASSLDWRYNEQFF. The variable domain in full, completed from reference TRBV11-2 and TRBJ2-1, reads EAGVAQSPRYKIIEKRQSVAFWCNPISGHATLYWYQQILGQGPKLLIQFQNNGVVDDSQLPKDRFSAERLKGVDSTLKIQPAKLEDSAVYLCASSLDWRYNEQFFGPGTRLTVL.

The V gene is TRBV5-1, the J gene TRBJ2-3, with 14 bases lining up with TRBD2. Losses at the gene ends were 4 bases for V and 3 bases for J; bases not matched to a gene: 7. This CDR3 spans 17 amino acids. The germline V gene encodes CDR1 SGHRS and CDR2 YFSETQ. For the CDR3, the DNA is TGCGCCAGCAGCCTCTCGACTAGCGGGAGGGCGACAGATACGCAGTATTTT. Its translation is CASSLSTSGRATDTQYF. Filled out from reference TRBV5-1 and TRBJ2-3, the complete variable domain reads KAGVTQTPRYLIKTRGQQVTLSCSPISGHRSVSWYQQTPGQGLQFLFEYFSETQRNKGNFPGRFSGRQFSNSRSEMNVSTLELGDSALYLCASSLSTSGRATDTQYFGPGTRLTVL.

This clone showed up just a few times. CDR3 coding DNA: TGTGCCAGCAGCCCCAGACAGGGGGCGTACACTGAAGCTTTCTTT. Translating gives CASSPRQGAYTEAFF. V gene TRBV7-8 combines with J gene TRBJ1-1; 10 bases match TRBD1. This CDR3 contains 15 residues. The germline V gene has CDR1 SGHVS and CDR2 FQNEAQ. V trimming: 5 bases; J trimming: 3 bases; junction bases outside the gene matches: 6.

The gene calls are TRBV20-1 and TRBJ2-7; 8 nucleotides align to TRBD1. Trimming removed 3 bases from V and 9 bases from J; junction bases left unmatched: 4. Germline V gene lookup returns CDR1 DFQATT and CDR2 SNEGSKA (reference sequence). The CDR3 has 11 amino acids. The CDR3: CSASPGQGQYF. DNA for the CDR3: TGCAGTGCTAGCCCCGGACAGGGGCAGTACTTC.

The rearrangement links TRBV10-3 to TRBJ1-5; 7 bases match TRBD1. Germline V gene lookup returns CDR1 ENHRY and CDR2 SYGVKD. The CDR3 is 16 residues long. The J segment lost 4 bases and the V segment lost 5 bases, leaving 11 bases of the junction unmatched. This chain's CDR3 is CAISSTGQGGNQPQHF. The CDR3 nucleotides are TGTGCCATCAGTTCGACAGGGCAAGGGGGGAATCAGCCCCAGCATTTT.

The chain recombines TRBV5-4 with TRBJ2-5; tentatively, D is TRBD2 (5 bases). V dropped 3 bases and J dropped 3 bases, with 12 bases sitting between them. CDR1 and CDR2 from the germline V gene are SGHNT and YYREEE (reference sequence). CDR3 length equals 14 residues. This chain's CDR3 is CASSSPRVKETQYF. CDR3 DNA sequence: TGTGCCAGCAGCTCCCCGAGGGTAAAAGAGACCCAGTACTTC.